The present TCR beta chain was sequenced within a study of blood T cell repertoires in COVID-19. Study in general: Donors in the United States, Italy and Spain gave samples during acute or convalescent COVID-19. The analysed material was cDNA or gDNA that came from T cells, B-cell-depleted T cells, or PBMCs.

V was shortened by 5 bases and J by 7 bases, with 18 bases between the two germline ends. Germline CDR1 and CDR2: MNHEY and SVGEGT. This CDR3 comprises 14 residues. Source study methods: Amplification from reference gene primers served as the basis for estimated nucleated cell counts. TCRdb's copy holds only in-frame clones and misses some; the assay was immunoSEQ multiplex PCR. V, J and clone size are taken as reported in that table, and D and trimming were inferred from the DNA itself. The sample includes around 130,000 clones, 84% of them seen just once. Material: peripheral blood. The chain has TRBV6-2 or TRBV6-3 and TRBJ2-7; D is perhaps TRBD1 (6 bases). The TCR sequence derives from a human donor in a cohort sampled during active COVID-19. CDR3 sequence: CASSTSGQREEQYF. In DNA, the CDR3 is TGTGCCAGCAGTACAAGCGGACAGAGAGAGGAGCAGTACTTC.